Shown below are 18 T cell receptor beta chains from a single sample sequenced in a study of control samples from healthy donors and cancer patients. The protocol was immunoSEQ multiplex PCR, while the TCRdb copy is restricted to in-frame clones and leaves out a portion. The sample shows tens of thousands of clones, around nine tenths of them seen only once. Sequencing was done on a sample of blood. The receptor source for this set is a man aged 45 to 65 in good health.

This clone was detected only a few times. This chain connects TRBV6-6 to TRBJ1-2; 9 bases map to TRBD1. V gave up 7 bases and J gave up 4 bases; unmatched junction bases: 10. The germline V gene encodes CDR1 MNHNY and CDR2 SVGAGI (reference sequence). This CDR3 spans 15 amino acids. The CDR3 sequence: CASIPAMTGGYGYTF. In DNA, the CDR3 is TGTGCCAGCATTCCAGCCATGACAGGGGGCTATGGCTACACCTTC.

The V and J genes are TRBV21-1 and TRBJ2-7. TRBV21-1 corresponds to a pseudogene. The CDR3 contains 18 residues. The DNA for the CDR3 is TGTGCCAGCAGCGTCTACGTCGTGAGGGGCCCAAGCTCCTACGAGCAGTACTTC. This encodes CASSVYVVRGPSSYEQYF.

V gene TRBV5-4 combines with J gene TRBJ2-5; a possible D gene is TRBD1 (6 bases). Germline V lookup: CDR1 SGHNT, CDR2 YYREEE (reference sequence). Deletions cut 4 bases from V and 0 bases from J, with 13 bases between. The CDR3 spans 15 residues. The CDR3 reads CASSTGQKHQETQYF. CDR3 nucleotide sequence: TGTGCCAGCAGCACCGGACAGAAACACCAAGAGACCCAGTACTTC.

The chain employs TRBV4-3 and TRBJ1-1; D is unclear. The V and J ends lost 0 bases and 1 base respectively, with 6 bases between them. Germline-derived CDR1 and CDR2 are LGHNA and YSLEER. The length of the CDR3 is 14 residues. In nucleotides, the CDR3 is TGCGCCAGCAGCCAAGATTGGGGGAACACTGAAGCTTTCTTT. This gives the protein CASSQDWGNTEAFF.

The chain carries TRBV4-2 and TRBJ1-1; maybe TRBD1 (6 bases). Germline CDR1 and CDR2: LGHNA and YNFKEQ. V was trimmed by 2 bases and J by 8 bases, leaving 6 bases between them. The CDR3 spans 11 residues. The CDR3 sequence is CASSQQGEAFF. Written as DNA, the CDR3 is TGTGCCAGCAGCCAACAGGGGGAAGCTTTCTTT.

This clone was observed a handful of times. The gene calls are TRBV3-1 (or the pseudogene TRBV3-2) and TRBJ1-6; D gene ambiguous. Germline CDR1 and CDR2: LGHDT and YNNKEL (reference sequence). Trimming removed 7 bases at V and 8 bases at J, with 15 bases between. The CDR3 totals 14 residues. The CDR3 here is CASKLEGYDSPLHF. The CDR3 nucleotides are TGTGCCAGCAAGCTAGAGGGTTATGATTCACCCCTCCACTTT.

For this clone: One junction end does not reproduce the germline sequence, and a read error may be involved. The rearrangement uses TRBV6-2 or TRBV6-3 and TRBJ1-5; the D gene is possibly TRBD1 (6 bases). There are 15 residues in the CDR3. CDR1 MNHEY and CDR2 SVGEGT come from the germline V gene. CDR3 sequence (DNA): TGTGCCAGCAGTTACGACGGGGGGGCTAATCCGCCCCAGCATTTT. Amino acid sequence: CASSYDGGANPPQHF.

The chain carries TRBV6-5 and TRBJ1-3; D is uncertain. CDR3 size: 13 residues. V lost 10 bases and J lost 0, with 10 bases in between. Germline CDR1 is MNHEY and CDR2 is SVGAGI. This CDR3 reads CATEGSSGNTIYF. In nucleotides, the CDR3 is TGTGCCACCGAAGGGAGCTCTGGAAACACCATATATTTT.

The chain employs TRBV7-9 and TRBJ2-3; the D call may be TRBD1 or TRBD2 (5 bases each). Germline assignment: CDR1 SEHNR and CDR2 FQNEAQ (reference sequence). The CDR3 sequence is 13 residues long. V dropped 5 bases and J dropped 10 bases, with 16 bases sitting between them. The DNA for the CDR3 is TGTGCCAGCAGCCCTACCTTGGGGGATGCGCAGTATTTT. It translates to CASSPTLGDAQYF. The full variable domain, in which reference TRBV7-9 and TRBJ2-3 provide the parts outside the CDR3, is DTGVSQNPRHKITKRGQNVTFRCDPISEHNRLYWYRQTLGQGPEFLTYFQNEAQLEKSRLLSDRFSAERPKGSFSTLEIQRTEQGDSAMYLCASSPTLGDAQYFGPGTRLTVL.

This chain links TRBV30 with TRBJ2-7; D is uncertain. Germline-derived CDR1 and CDR2 are GTSNPN and SVGIG (reference sequence). V lost 2 bases and J 2 bases, leaving 13 bases between the germline ends. CDR3 length: 14 amino acids. The CDR3 DNA follows: TGTGCCTGGAGTAAGTCGTCTAGGACCTACGAGCAGTACTTC. As protein: CAWSKSSRTYEQYF.

CDR3 DNA: TGTGCCAGCTCCCGGCGGGAGGGGCAAGAGACCCAGTACTTC. Protein: CASSRREGQETQYF. This chain uses TRBV6-6 with TRBJ2-5; 9 bases fit TRBD2. The J segment lost 2 bases and the V segment lost 8 bases, leaving 6 bases of the junction unmatched. The CDR3 runs to 14 residues. CDR1 is MNHNY, CDR2 SVGAGI, per germline (reference sequence).

This chain joins TRBV3-1 (or the pseudogene TRBV3-2) and TRBJ2-7; the D is unclear. The V end lost 3 bases, the J end lost 7 bases, and 13 bases lay between the germline ends. Looked up from germline, CDR1 is LGHDT and CDR2 is YNNKEL (reference sequence). CDR3 length equals 13 residues. The CDR3 here is CASSHPLGWEQYF. The CDR3 region has the DNA TGTGCCAGCAGCCACCCCCTCGGATGGGAGCAGTACTTC.

This clone was seen a handful of times. V gene TRBV12-1 combines with J gene TRBJ1-5. TRBV12-1 is deemed a pseudogene. This CDR3 has 15 residues. The CDR3 DNA follows: TGTGCCAGCAGCGCAACGGGCAGTGACAATCAGCCCCAGCATTTT. It translates to CASSATGSDNQPQHF.

This rearrangement joins TRBV18 to TRBJ1-1, with 12 bases aligning to TRBD1. Trimming at V came to 0 bases and at J to 7 bases, leaving 6 bases not matched to a gene. The CDR3 spans 16 residues. The germline V gene encodes CDR1 KGHSH and CDR2 LQKENI. CDR3 region: CASSPPRGQGANEAFF. CDR3 DNA sequence: TGTGCCAGCTCACCACCTAGGGGACAGGGGGCAAATGAAGCTTTCTTT.

The V and J genes are TRBV5-1 and TRBJ2-5; 7 bases map to TRBD1. The germline V gene encodes CDR1 SGHRS and CDR2 YFSETQ. Trimming took 4 bases from V and 2 from J; bases not matched to a gene: 5. The length of the CDR3 is 14 residues. CDR3 residues: CASSLGQRQETQYF. The CDR3 nucleotides read TGCGCCAGCAGCCTGGGACAGAGACAAGAGACCCAGTACTTC.

The chain recombines TRBV11-3 with TRBJ1-6; a weak D match, TRBD1 (6 bases). V was trimmed by 5 bases and J by 8 bases, leaving 16 bases between them. CDR3 length equals 15 residues. Germline CDR1 is SGHNT and CDR2 is YENEEA. Written as DNA, the CDR3 is TGTGCCAGCAGCCTAACGGGGGCAGGGCATTCACCCCTCCACTTT. Protein: CASSLTGAGHSPLHF.

The sample holds a few counts of this clone. The rearrangement links TRBV6-1 to TRBJ1-2; D is unresolved. Per germline, CDR1 MNHNS and CDR2 SASEGT. The CDR3 runs 15 residues. The V end was cut by 0 bases, the J end by 1 base, with 9 bases between. CDR3 coding DNA: TGTGCCAGCAGTGAAGCGCTTATGGGTAACTATGGCTACACCTTC. The encoded protein is CASSEALMGNYGYTF.

The chain is built from TRBV11-3 and TRBJ2-2; D may be TRBD1 (5 bases). Between the trimmed V and J ends, which lost 5 bases and 5 bases, there was a span of 15 bases. This CDR3 region has 15 residues. Germline V gene data show CDR1 as SGHNT and CDR2 as YENEEA. The CDR3 region is CASSGPGIGTGELFF. The CDR3 region has the DNA TGTGCCAGCAGCGGCCCAGGGATTGGGACCGGGGAGCTGTTTTTT.